The present T cell receptor beta chain was sequenced within a study of T cell responses to AZD1222 COVID-19 vaccine. Findings of the study overall: Seropositive status at baseline applied to only a handful of AZD1222 recipients. Possibly, clonal diversity was underestimated; donors were largely white British and included more females.

Generated by immunoSEQ multiplex PCR, the TCRdb table keeps only in-frame clones and is missing some. The table records 120,000 or so clones, approximately 90% of them present only once. The V and J ends lost 0 bases and 4 bases respectively, with 17 bases between them. Germline CDR1 and CDR2: SGHDT and YYEEEE. The CDR3 consists of 17 residues. In the case of this clone: Antigen: not known.

This specimen was peripheral blood, taken on day 0 of MenACWY control vaccination. The sequence derives from an adult in good health. V usage is TRBV5-6 and J usage is TRBJ1-3; unclear D gene. The CDR3 spells CASSLAAVSRRGNTIYF. For the CDR3, the DNA is TGTGCCAGCAGCTTGGCTGCGGTATCTAGAAGGGGAAACACCATATATTTT.